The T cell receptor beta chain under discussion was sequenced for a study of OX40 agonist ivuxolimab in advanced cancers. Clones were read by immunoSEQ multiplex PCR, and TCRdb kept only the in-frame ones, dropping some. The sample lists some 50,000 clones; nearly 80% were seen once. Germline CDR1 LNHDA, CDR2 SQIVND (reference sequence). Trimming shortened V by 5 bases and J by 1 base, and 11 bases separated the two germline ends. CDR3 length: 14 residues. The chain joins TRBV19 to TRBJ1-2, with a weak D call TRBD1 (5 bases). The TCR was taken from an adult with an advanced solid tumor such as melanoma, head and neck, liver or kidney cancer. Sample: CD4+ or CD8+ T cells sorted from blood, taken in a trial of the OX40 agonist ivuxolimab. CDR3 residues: CASSYGHINYGYTF. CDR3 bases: TGTGCCAGTAGTTACGGACATATTAACTATGGCTACACCTTC.